These T cell receptor beta chains were read from a single sample in a study of T cell responses to AZD1222 COVID-19 vaccine. Only in-frame clones appear in the TCRdb table, and some are missing; sequencing was by immunoSEQ multiplex PCR. The table has tens of thousands of clones, about 88% seen once. This specimen consisted of peripheral blood, obtained on day 0 of AZD1222 vaccination. These receptors all come from an adult in good health. The CDR3 runs from the conserved cysteine through the conserved F or W. A D gene is named only where the DNA matches it firmly. Clone size is stated in some rows and not others, as once, few, many or a class when expanded.

v_gene: TRBV6-5; abundance: -; d_gene: -; j_gene: TRBJ1-1; CDR3aa: CASRSNTEAFF; CDR3nt: TGTGCCAGCAGATCGAACACTGAAGCTTTCTTT
v_gene: TRBV15; abundance: -; d_gene: -; j_gene: TRBJ1-5; CDR3aa: CATSRGSRLDQPQHF; CDR3nt: TGTGCCACCAGCAGGGGCTCAAGGTTAGATCAGCCCCAGCATTTT
v_gene: TRBV4-1; abundance: few; d_gene: -; j_gene: TRBJ2-1; CDR3aa: CASKTSETNSLNEQFF; CDR3nt: TGCGCCAGCAAGACATCCGAGACTAATTCCCTTAATGAGCAGTTCTTC
v_gene: TRBV28; abundance: -; d_gene: -; j_gene: TRBJ2-3; CDR3aa: CASSLVIIRAQYF; CDR3nt: TGTGCCAGCAGTTTAGTTATTATCAGGGCGCAGTATTTT
v_gene: TRBV18; abundance: -; d_gene: -; j_gene: TRBJ1-2; CDR3aa: CASSPSERGGYTF; CDR3nt: TGTGCCAGCTCACCATCGGAGCGTGGGGGCTACACCTTC
v_gene: TRBV27; abundance: once; d_gene: TRBD1; j_gene: TRBJ2-3; CDR3aa: CASSPLTGFTDTQYF; CDR3nt: TGTGCCAGCAGTCCCCTGACAGGGTTCACAGATACGCAGTATTTT
v_gene: TRBV6-5; abundance: once; d_gene: -; j_gene: TRBJ1-1; CDR3aa: CASSTTLKRSKAFF; CDR3nt: TGTGCCAGCAGTACGACATTAAAACGAAGTAAAGCTTTCTTT
v_gene: TRBV5-6; abundance: -; d_gene: -; j_gene: TRBJ1-1; CDR3aa: CASSFRGPGSIEAFF; CDR3nt: TGTGCCAGCAGCTTTCGAGGGCCTGGTTCGATTGAAGCTTTCTTT
v_gene: TRBV5-5; abundance: -; d_gene: TRBD1; j_gene: TRBJ2-3; CDR3aa: CASSLPWTGSRDTQYF; CDR3nt: TGTGCCAGCAGCTTGCCCTGGACAGGTTCAAGAGATACGCAGTATTTT
v_gene: TRBV5-1; abundance: -; d_gene: TRBD2; j_gene: TRBJ2-2; CDR3aa: CASSFSLREFFTGELFF; CDR3nt: TGCGCCAGCAGCTTTTCGCTGCGGGAGTTCTTCACCGGGGAGCTGTTTTTT
v_gene: TRBV12-3/TRBV12-4; abundance: -; d_gene: -; j_gene: TRBJ1-2; CDR3aa: CASSLNGYTF; CDR3nt: TGTGCCAGCAGTTTAAATGGCTACACCTTC
v_gene: TRBV24-1; abundance: -; d_gene: TRBD2; j_gene: TRBJ2-3; CDR3aa: CATSDPSGMARDTQYF; CDR3nt: TGTGCCACCAGTGACCCCAGCGGGATGGCGCGGGATACGCAGTATTTT
v_gene: TRBV10-1; abundance: -; d_gene: -; j_gene: TRBJ2-7; CDR3aa: CASSRSGISYEQYF; CDR3nt: TGCGCCAGCAGTCGGTCGGGAATCTCCTACGAGCAGTACTTC
v_gene: TRBV7-8; abundance: -; d_gene: -; j_gene: TRBJ1-5; CDR3aa: CASSPFLQGIDQPQHF; CDR3nt: TGTGCCAGCAGCCCGTTTTTACAGGGCATAGATCAGCCCCAGCATTTT
v_gene: TRBV7-2; abundance: -; d_gene: -; j_gene: TRBJ1-1; CDR3aa: CASSLDGGANTEAFF; CDR3nt: TGTGCCAGCAGCTTAGATGGGGGGGCGAACACTGAAGCTTTCTTT
v_gene: TRBV2; abundance: once; d_gene: TRBD1; j_gene: TRBJ1-6; CDR3aa: CASNRDSHNSPLHF; CDR3nt: TGTGCCAGCAACCGGGACAGTCATAATTCACCCCTCCACTTT
v_gene: TRBV28; abundance: -; d_gene: TRBD1; j_gene: TRBJ2-5; CDR3aa: CASSPLGQVQETQYF; CDR3nt: TGTGCCAGCAGTCCCTTAGGACAGGTCCAAGAGACCCAGTACTTC
v_gene: TRBV3-1/TRBV3-2; abundance: -; d_gene: TRBD2; j_gene: TRBJ2-5; CDR3aa: CASSQRPSGGQETQYF; CDR3nt: TGTGCCAGCAGCCAACGTCCTAGCGGGGGCCAAGAGACCCAGTACTTC